The rows below give T cell receptor beta chains drawn from one sample of a study of shared clonotypes between healthy human individuals. TCRdb's table, derived via immunoSEQ multiplex PCR, lists solely in-frame clones and lacks some. Here the sample spans about 2 million clones, 85% to 95% being singletons. Input material: naive CD8+ T cells sorted from blood. These receptor sequences come from a man aged 18 to 29 in good health. Each CDR3 is given with its conserved first and last residue. A D gene is named only where the DNA matches it firmly. For some rows the clone size is stated as once, few or many, or as a class when expanded; others skip it.

J: TRBJ2-7
size: -
D: -
V: TRBV13
CDR3: CASTMKDSQWGYEQYF
DNA: TGTGCCAGCACCATGAAGGACAGCCAGTGGGGCTACGAGCAGTACTTC

J: TRBJ2-1
size: -
D: TRBD1
V: TRBV27
CDR3: CASGQGSYNEQFF
DNA: TGTGCCAGCGGACAGGGAAGCTACAATGAGCAGTTCTTC

J: TRBJ2-7
size: -
D: -
V: TRBV2
CDR3: CASNRDNSYEQYF
DNA: TGTGCCAGCAACCGGGACAACTCCTACGAGCAGTACTTC

J: TRBJ2-7
size: -
D: -
V: TRBV27
CDR3: CASSPRASYEQYF
DNA: TGTGCCAGCAGTCCCCGGGCTAGCTACGAGCAGTACTTC

J: TRBJ2-1
size: -
D: -
V: TRBV7-2
CDR3: CACLQGNEQFF
DNA: TGTGCCTGTTTACAGGGAAATGAGCAGTTCTTC

J: TRBJ2-7
size: -
D: -
V: TRBV11-2
CDR3: CASSLDVGYEQYF
DNA: TGTGCCAGCAGCTTAGATGTCGGCTACGAGCAGTACTTC

J: TRBJ1-5
size: -
D: -
V: TRBV2
CDR3: CASSEASGAYQPQHF
DNA: TGTGCCAGCAGTGAAGCCTCAGGGGCCTATCAGCCCCAGCATTTT

J: TRBJ1-1
size: -
D: -
V: TRBV4-1
CDR3: CASSPRMTEMNTEAFF
DNA: TGCGCCAGCAGCCCAAGAATGACGGAAATGAACACTGAAGCTTTCTTT

J: TRBJ2-7
size: -
D: -
V: TRBV11-2
CDR3: CASSWSAGEQYF
DNA: TGTGCCAGCAGCTGGTCGGCCGGCGAGCAGTACTTC

J: TRBJ1-1
size: -
D: -
V: TRBV30
CDR3: CAWSHGGGGTEAFF
DNA: TGTGCCTGGAGCCATGGGGGAGGGGGCACTGAAGCTTTCTTT

J: TRBJ2-1
size: -
D: -
V: TRBV25-1
CDR3: CASSESGVAYNEQFF
DNA: TGTGCCAGCAGTGAATCGGGGGTGGCGTACAATGAGCAGTTCTTC

J: TRBJ2-1
size: -
D: -
V: TRBV7-9
CDR3: CASSLNRELYNEQFF
DNA: TGTGCCAGCAGCTTAAACAGGGAATTGTACAATGAGCAGTTCTTC

J: TRBJ2-3
size: -
D: -
V: TRBV4-2
CDR3: CASSQKGQLTDTQYF
DNA: TGTGCCAGCAGCCAAAAAGGACAGCTCACAGATACGCAGTATTTT

J: TRBJ2-7
size: -
D: -
V: TRBV5-5
CDR3: CASSLASSYEQYF
DNA: TGTGCCAGCAGCTTGGCTTCCTCCTACGAGCAGTACTTC

J: TRBJ1-2
size: -
D: -
V: TRBV5-1
CDR3: CASSLDFVEVQLDYGYTF
DNA: TGCGCCAGCAGCTTGGATTTTGTAGAGGTACAATTGGACTATGGCTACACCTTC

J: TRBJ2-7
size: once
D: -
V: TRBV19
CDR3: CASSAGSSSYEQYF
DNA: TGTGCCAGTAGTGCCGGGTCGAGCTCCTACGAGCAGTACTTC

J: TRBJ2-7
size: -
D: -
V: TRBV20-1
CDR3: CSARVVSEQYF
DNA: TGCAGTGCTAGAGTGGTTAGCGAGCAGTACTTC

J: TRBJ2-2
size: once
D: -
V: TRBV29-1
CDR3: CSARDNTGELFF
DNA: TGCAGCGCCCGCGACAACACCGGGGAGCTGTTTTTT

J: TRBJ2-7
size: -
D: -
V: TRBV6-1
CDR3: CASMKRDNPYEQYF
DNA: TGTGCCAGCATGAAGAGGGACAACCCATACGAGCAGTACTTC

J: TRBJ2-5
size: -
D: -
V: TRBV15
CDR3: CATRLESTETQYF
DNA: TGTGCCACCCGCCTGGAGTCGACGGAGACCCAGTACTTC

J: TRBJ1-2
size: -
D: -
V: TRBV27
CDR3: CASSFSGYGYTF
DNA: TGTGCCAGCAGTTTCTCGGGCTATGGCTACACCTTC

J: TRBJ2-1
size: -
D: -
V: TRBV5-5
CDR3: CASSFRGLASYNEQFF
DNA: TGTGCCAGCAGCTTCCGTGGGCTAGCCTCCTACAATGAGCAGTTCTTC

J: TRBJ2-7
size: -
D: -
V: TRBV5-6
CDR3: CASHGFGYPYEQYF
DNA: TGTGCCAGCCACGGATTCGGGTACCCCTACGAGCAGTACTTC

J: TRBJ2-3
size: -
D: -
V: TRBV5-6
CDR3: CASSVENTDTQYF
DNA: TGTGCCAGCAGCGTCGAGAACACAGATACGCAGTATTTT

J: TRBJ2-1
size: -
D: -
V: TRBV7-9
CDR3: CASSLRDAHNEQFF
DNA: TGTGCCAGCAGCCTCCGGGACGCTCACAATGAGCAGTTCTTC

J: TRBJ1-6
size: -
D: -
V: TRBV18
CDR3: CASSPGGDSPLHF
DNA: TGTGCCAGCTCACCAGGGGGGGACTCACCCCTCCACTTT

J: TRBJ2-2
size: -
D: -
V: TRBV12-5
CDR3: CASGLAPTDPNTGELFF
DNA: TGTGCTAGTGGTTTGGCCCCGACAGACCCGAACACCGGGGAGCTGTTTTTT

J: TRBJ2-1
size: -
D: TRBD2
V: TRBV9
CDR3: CASSVSGGPSYNEQFF
DNA: TGTGCCAGCAGCGTTAGCGGGGGCCCGTCCTACAATGAGCAGTTCTTC

J: TRBJ2-6
size: -
D: -
V: TRBV19
CDR3: CASMSGANVLTF
DNA: TGTGCCAGTATGAGTGGGGCCAACGTCCTGACTTTC

J: TRBJ1-2
size: -
D: TRBD1
V: TRBV27
CDR3: CASSLRAGGEGYTF
DNA: TGTGCCAGCAGTTTAAGGGCAGGGGGCGAAGGCTACACCTTC

J: TRBJ2-3
size: once
D: -
V: TRBV19
CDR3: CASSIGPNPTDTQYF
DNA: TGTGCCAGTAGTATAGGACCTAACCCCACAGATACGCAGTATTTT

J: TRBJ2-3
size: -
D: -
V: TRBV29-1
CDR3: CSVVVVGGGTDTQYF
DNA: TGCAGCGTTGTCGTGGTGGGCGGGGGCACAGATACGCAGTATTTT

J: TRBJ2-7
size: -
D: TRBD1
V: TRBV7-9
CDR3: CASSSAGGDRAYEQYF
DNA: TGTGCCAGCAGCTCCGCCGGCGGGGACAGGGCCTACGAGCAGTACTTC

J: TRBJ2-5
size: -
D: TRBD2
V: TRBV4-1
CDR3: CASSQGLAGGETQYF
DNA: TGCGCCAGCAGCCAGGGACTAGCGGGAGGGGAGACCCAGTACTTC

J: TRBJ2-1
size: -
D: TRBD2
V: TRBV7-8
CDR3: CASSLLLAGAEQFF
DNA: TGTGCCAGCAGCTTATTACTAGCGGGAGCTGAGCAGTTCTTC

J: TRBJ2-2
size: -
D: -
V: TRBV5-4
CDR3: CASTNGDGELFF
DNA: TGTGCCAGCACCAATGGGGACGGGGAGCTGTTTTTT

J: TRBJ1-2
size: few
D: -
V: TRBV2
CDR3: CASRVRLNYGYTF
DNA: TGTGCCAGCAGGGTCAGATTAAACTATGGCTACACCTTC

J: TRBJ2-3
size: -
D: -
V: TRBV7-8
CDR3: CASSLLRDTTDTQYF
DNA: TGTGCCAGCAGCCTCCTCCGGGACACCACAGATACGCAGTATTTT

J: TRBJ2-7
size: -
D: -
V: TRBV5-1
CDR3: CASSLAVAGIYEQYF
DNA: TGCGCCAGCAGCTTGGCCGTGGCGGGGATTTACGAGCAGTACTTC

J: TRBJ2-3
size: -
D: -
V: TRBV28
CDR3: CASSPGYTDTQYF
DNA: TGTGCCAGCAGCCCCGGGTACACAGATACGCAGTATTTT

J: TRBJ1-6
size: once
D: TRBD1
V: TRBV9
CDR3: CASSSRTGQDSPLHF
DNA: TGTGCCAGCAGCTCCCGGACAGGGCAAGATTCACCCCTCCACTTT

J: TRBJ2-1
size: -
D: -
V: TRBV9
CDR3: CASTSSYNEQFF
DNA: TGTGCCAGCACCAGCTCCTACAATGAGCAGTTCTTC

J: TRBJ1-5
size: -
D: TRBD1
V: TRBV6-5
CDR3: CASRTGQGDQPQHF
DNA: TGTGCCAGCAGAACGGGACAGGGGGATCAGCCCCAGCATTTT

J: TRBJ1-6
size: -
D: -
V: TRBV4-1
CDR3: CASSQDWGAGSRDSPLHF
DNA: TGCGCCAGCAGCCAAGATTGGGGTGCAGGGTCACGAGATTCACCCCTCCACTTT